This T cell receptor beta chain was identified during a study of CD8 T cells in ankylosing spondylitis. In germline, CDR1 is SNHLY, CDR2 FYNNEI. V was clipped by 4 bases and J by 3 bases, with 10 bases between them. The CDR3 is made up of 14 amino acids. In making TCR beta libraries, quantitative 5'-RACE with molecular barcodes was used. TCRdb fed the 5' RACE reads into MiXCR, producing one record per CDR3 protein. The sample has around 450,000 distinct CDR3 sequences; about 24% are singletons. Findings and caveats of the study: Within ankylosing spondylitis blood, a TCR beta motif made up of under 10 highly homologous variants appeared to be characteristic. It was reported that disease-linked clones were significantly enriched in matched ankylosing spondylitis synovial fluid. Disease-linked clones proved CD8+ and comparatively uncommon in peripheral blood.

In its sample, this clonotype was seen a few times. The antigen is not known. This receptor was obtained from a male donor with ankylosing spondylitis. The specimen sequenced was blood, either unsorted or a sorted T cell fraction (not recorded which). The chain recombines TRBV2 with TRBJ2-1; D not resolved. CDR3 DNA: TGTGCCAGCAGTGCGACTCTGAACTACAATGAGCAGTTCTTC. It yields the protein CASSATLNYNEQFF. Full variable domain (rest looked up from reference TRBV2 and TRBJ2-1): EPEVTQTPSHQVTQMGQEVILRCVPISNHLYFYWYRQILGQKVEFLVSFYNNEISEKSEIFDDQFSVERPDGSNFTLKIRSTKLEDSAMYFCASSATLNYNEQFFGPGTRLTVL.